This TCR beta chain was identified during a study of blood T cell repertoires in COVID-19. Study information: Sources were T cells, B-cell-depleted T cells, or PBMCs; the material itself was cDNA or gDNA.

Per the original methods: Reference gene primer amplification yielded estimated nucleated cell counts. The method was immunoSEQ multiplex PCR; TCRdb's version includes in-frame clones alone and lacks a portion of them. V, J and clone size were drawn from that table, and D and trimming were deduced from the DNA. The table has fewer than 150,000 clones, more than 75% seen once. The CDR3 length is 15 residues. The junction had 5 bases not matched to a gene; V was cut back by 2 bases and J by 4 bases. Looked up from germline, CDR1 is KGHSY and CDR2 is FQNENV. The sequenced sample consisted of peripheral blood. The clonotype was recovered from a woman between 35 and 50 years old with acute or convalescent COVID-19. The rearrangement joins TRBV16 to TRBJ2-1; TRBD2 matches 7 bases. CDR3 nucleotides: TGTGCCAGCAGCCAAGGGCGGGAGCTTTACAATGAGCAGTTCTTC. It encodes CASSQGRELYNEQFF.